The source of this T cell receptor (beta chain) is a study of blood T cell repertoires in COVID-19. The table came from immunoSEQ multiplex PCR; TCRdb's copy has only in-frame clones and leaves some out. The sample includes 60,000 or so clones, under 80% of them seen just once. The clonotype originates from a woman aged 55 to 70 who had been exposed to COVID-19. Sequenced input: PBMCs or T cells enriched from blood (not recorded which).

For the CDR3, the DNA is TGTGCCAGCAGCCCCTTTTCGGGACAGGAGGTTGAAGCTTTCTTT. This sequence encodes CASSPFSGQEVEAFF. The chain combines TRBV7-2 with TRBJ1-1, with 8 bases fitting TRBD1. V lost 5 bases, J lost 7 bases, and 12 bases stayed unmatched. The CDR3 contains 15 residues. CDR1 and CDR2 from the germline V gene are SGHTA and FQGNSA.